What follows describes a single T cell receptor (beta chain). As yet, its antigen is unknown. The data stem from a study of T cell repertoires in cytomegalovirus infection. Study information: From public TCR beta signatures came an indication of both CMV infection and matching HLA type. Study observations and caveats: There were carriers of CMV plus the relevant HLA, and cumulative public TCR beta family frequency identified them. Within the response measured ex vivo, HLA-C-restricted CMV-specific TCR beta clonotypes were dominant.

TCRdb re-called the reads with MiXCR, one entry per CDR3 protein. The table records approximately 910,000 distinct CDR3 sequences, roughly 30% of them present only once. CDR1 and CDR2 from the germline V gene are SGHVS and FNYEAQ. V dropped 8 bases and J dropped 4; count of bases not matched to a gene: 7. This CDR3 region has 14 residues. Sequencing used cultured CD8+ T cells from PBMCs, obtained from culture after CMV antigen stimulation. The receptor's source is a human donor in good health (CMV status not recorded). Some clones in this sample may be carry-over from other donors' samples. J is TRBJ1-4 and V is TRBV7-6; the match to TRBD1 covers 7 bases. As DNA, the CDR3 is TGTGCCAGCGGAAGGACAGGCGTTAATGAAAAACTGTTTTTT. Encoded protein: CASGRTGVNEKLFF.